The T cell receptor beta chain under discussion was sequenced for a study of blood T cell repertoires in COVID-19. Method: immunoSEQ multiplex PCR; TCRdb's copy keeps in-frame clones and lacks some. The sample includes nearly 250,000 clones, 86% of them seen just once. This CDR3 comprises 14 residues. Unmatched junction bases numbered 6, after V lost 6 bases and J lost 1 base. Germline lookup yields CDR1 MDHEN and CDR2 SYDVKM. The specimen sequenced was PBMCs or T cells enriched from blood (not recorded which). V and J are TRBV28 and TRBJ2-7; 7 bases line up with TRBD2. This sequence was found in a woman between 50 and 59 years old who had recovered from COVID-19. CDR3 residues: CASRVSGSSYEQYF. The CDR3 region has the DNA TGTGCCAGCAGAGTTAGCGGGTCTTCCTACGAGCAGTACTTC.